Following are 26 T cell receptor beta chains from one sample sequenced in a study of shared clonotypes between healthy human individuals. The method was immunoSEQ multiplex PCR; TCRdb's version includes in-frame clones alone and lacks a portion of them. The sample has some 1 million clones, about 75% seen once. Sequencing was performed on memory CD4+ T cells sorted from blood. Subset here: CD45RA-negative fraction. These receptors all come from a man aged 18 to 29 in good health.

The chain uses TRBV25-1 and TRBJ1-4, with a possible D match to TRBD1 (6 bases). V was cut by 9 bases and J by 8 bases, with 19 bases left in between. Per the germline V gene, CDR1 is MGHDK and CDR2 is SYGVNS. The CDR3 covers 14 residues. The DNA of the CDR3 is TGTGCCAGTGAGGACAACTCAGGGGACGAAAAACTGTTTTTT. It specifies CASEDNSGDEKLFF.

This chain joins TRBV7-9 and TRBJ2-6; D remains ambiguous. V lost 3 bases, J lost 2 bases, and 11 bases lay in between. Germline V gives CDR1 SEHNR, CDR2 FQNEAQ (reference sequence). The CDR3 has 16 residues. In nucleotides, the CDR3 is TGTGCCAGCAGCTTCCTAATAAGTCCTGGGGCCAACGTCCTGACTTTC. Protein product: CASSFLISPGANVLTF.

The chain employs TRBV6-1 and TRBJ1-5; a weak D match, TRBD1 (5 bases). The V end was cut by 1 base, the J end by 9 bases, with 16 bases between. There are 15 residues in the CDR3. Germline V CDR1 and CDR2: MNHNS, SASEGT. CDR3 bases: TGTGCCAGCAGTGAAGGGACACCTAACCTGAGGCCCCAGCATTTT. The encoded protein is CASSEGTPNLRPQHF.

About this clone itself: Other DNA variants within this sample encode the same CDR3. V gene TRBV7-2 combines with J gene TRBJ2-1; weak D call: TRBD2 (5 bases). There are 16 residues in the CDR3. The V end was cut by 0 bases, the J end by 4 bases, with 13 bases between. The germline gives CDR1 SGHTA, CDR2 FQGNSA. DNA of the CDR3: TGTGCCAGCAGCTTAGCGTTCAGCGGCTCGTACAATGAGCAGTTCTTC. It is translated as CASSLAFSGSYNEQFF.

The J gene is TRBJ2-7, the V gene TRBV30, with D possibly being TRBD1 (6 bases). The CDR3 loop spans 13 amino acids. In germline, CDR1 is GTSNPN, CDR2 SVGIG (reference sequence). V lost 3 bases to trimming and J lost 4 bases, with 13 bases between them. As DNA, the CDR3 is TGTGCCTGGAGCCCAGGGGCGGTATACGAGCAGTACTTC. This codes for CAWSPGAVYEQYF.

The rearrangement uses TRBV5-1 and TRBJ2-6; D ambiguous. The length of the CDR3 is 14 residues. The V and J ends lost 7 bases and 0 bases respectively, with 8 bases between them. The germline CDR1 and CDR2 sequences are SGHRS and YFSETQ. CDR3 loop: CASGDSSGANVLTF. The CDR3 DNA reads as TGCGCCAGCGGCGATAGCTCTGGGGCCAACGTCCTGACTTTC.

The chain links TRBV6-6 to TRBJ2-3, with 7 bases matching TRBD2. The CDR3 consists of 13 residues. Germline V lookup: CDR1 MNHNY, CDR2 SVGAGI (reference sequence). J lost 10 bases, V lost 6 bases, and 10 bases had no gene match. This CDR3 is CASSVTSVGSQYF. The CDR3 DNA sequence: TGTGCCAGCAGCGTCACTAGCGTTGGATCGCAGTATTTT.

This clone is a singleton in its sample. CDR3 loop: CASSLRGVNTGELFF. The CDR3 DNA sequence: TGTGCCAGCAGCTTGCGCGGGGTGAACACCGGGGAGCTGTTTTTT. The chain carries TRBV5-4 and TRBJ2-2; D is possibly TRBD2 (6 bases). The CDR3 totals 15 residues. Germline CDR1 is SGHNT and CDR2 is YYREEE (reference sequence). With 1 base removed from V and 1 base from J, the gap between germline ends came to 8 bases.

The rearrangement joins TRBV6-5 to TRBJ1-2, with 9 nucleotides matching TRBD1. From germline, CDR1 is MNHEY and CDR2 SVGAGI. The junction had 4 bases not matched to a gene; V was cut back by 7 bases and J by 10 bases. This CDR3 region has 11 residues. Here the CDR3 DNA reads TGTGCCAGCATGCGGGACAGGGACTACACCTTC. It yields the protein CASMRDRDYTF.

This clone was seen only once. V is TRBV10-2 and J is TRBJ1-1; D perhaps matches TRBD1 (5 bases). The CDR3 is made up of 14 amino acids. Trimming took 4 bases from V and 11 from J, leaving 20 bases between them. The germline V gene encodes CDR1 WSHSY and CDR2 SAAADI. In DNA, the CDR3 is TGCGCCAGCAGTGTTCAGGGAAAATTGCCATCGGCTTTCTTT. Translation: CASSVQGKLPSAFF.

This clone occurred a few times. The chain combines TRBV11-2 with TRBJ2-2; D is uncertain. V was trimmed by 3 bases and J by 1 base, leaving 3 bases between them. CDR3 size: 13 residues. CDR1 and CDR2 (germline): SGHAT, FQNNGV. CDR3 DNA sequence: TGTGCCAGCAGCTTCGAGAACACCGGGGAGCTGTTTTTT. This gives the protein CASSFENTGELFF.

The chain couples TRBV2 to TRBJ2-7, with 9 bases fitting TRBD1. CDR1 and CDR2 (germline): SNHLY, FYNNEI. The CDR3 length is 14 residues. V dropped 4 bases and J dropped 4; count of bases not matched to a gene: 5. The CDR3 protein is CASSAGQGAYEQYF. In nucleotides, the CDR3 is TGTGCCAGCAGTGCGGGACAGGGAGCTTACGAGCAGTACTTC.

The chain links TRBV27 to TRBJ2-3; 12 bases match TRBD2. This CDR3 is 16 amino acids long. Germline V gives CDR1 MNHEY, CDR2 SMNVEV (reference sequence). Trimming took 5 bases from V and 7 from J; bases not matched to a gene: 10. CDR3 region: CASSQSTSGRINTQYF. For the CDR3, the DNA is TGTGCCAGCAGTCAATCCACTAGCGGGAGGATCAATACGCAGTATTTT.

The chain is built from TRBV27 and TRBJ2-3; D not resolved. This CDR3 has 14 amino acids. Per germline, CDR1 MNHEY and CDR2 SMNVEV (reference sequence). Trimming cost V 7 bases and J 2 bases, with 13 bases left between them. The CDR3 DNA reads TGTGCCAGCACCAAGGGCCGCTTCACAGATACGCAGTATTTT. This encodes CASTKGRFTDTQYF.

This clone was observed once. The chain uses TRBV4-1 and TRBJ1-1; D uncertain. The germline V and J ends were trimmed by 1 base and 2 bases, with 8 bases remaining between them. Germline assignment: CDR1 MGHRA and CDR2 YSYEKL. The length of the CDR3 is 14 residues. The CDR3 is CASSQGTQNTEAFF. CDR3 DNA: TGCGCCAGCAGCCAAGGAACGCAAAACACTGAAGCTTTCTTT.

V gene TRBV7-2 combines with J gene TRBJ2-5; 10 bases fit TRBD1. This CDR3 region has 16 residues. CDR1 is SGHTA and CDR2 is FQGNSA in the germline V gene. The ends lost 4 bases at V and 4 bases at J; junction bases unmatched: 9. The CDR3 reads CASSSSGTGARETQYF. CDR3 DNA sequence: TGTGCCAGCAGCTCATCCGGGACAGGGGCAAGAGAGACCCAGTACTTC.

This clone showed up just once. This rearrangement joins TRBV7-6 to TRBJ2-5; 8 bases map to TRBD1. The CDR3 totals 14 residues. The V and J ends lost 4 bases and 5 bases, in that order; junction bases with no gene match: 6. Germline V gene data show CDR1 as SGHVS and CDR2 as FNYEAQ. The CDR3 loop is CASSYRGVGETQYF. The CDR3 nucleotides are TGTGCCAGCAGCTACAGGGGGGTGGGGGAGACCCAGTACTTC.

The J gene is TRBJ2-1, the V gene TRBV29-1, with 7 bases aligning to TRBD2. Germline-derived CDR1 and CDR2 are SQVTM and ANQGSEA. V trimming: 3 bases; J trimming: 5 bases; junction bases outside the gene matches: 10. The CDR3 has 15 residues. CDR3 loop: CSVEPVSGPHNEQFF. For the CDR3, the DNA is TGCAGCGTTGAGCCGGTTAGCGGGCCCCACAATGAGCAGTTCTTC.

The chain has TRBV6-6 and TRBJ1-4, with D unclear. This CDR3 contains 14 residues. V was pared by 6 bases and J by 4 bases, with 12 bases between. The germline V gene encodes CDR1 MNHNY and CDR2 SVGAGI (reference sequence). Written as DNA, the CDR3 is TGTGCCAGCAGCCCACAGTTAAATAATGAAAAACTGTTTTTT. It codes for CASSPQLNNEKLFF.

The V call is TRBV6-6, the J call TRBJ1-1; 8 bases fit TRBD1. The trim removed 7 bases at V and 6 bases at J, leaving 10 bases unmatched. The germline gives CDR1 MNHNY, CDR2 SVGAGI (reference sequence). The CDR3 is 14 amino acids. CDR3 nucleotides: TGTGCCAGCATGGTGACAGGGGCGAGCGCTGAAGCTTTCTTT. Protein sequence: CASMVTGASAEAFF.

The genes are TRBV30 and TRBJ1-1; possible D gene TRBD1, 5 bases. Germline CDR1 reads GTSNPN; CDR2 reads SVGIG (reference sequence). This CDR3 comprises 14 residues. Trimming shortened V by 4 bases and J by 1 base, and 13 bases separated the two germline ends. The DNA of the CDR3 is TGTGCCTGGACCCCGACAGCAGCGAACACTGAAGCTTTCTTT. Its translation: CAWTPTAANTEAFF. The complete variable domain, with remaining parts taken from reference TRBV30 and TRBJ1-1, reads SQTIHQWPATLVQPVGSPLSLECTVEGTSNPNLYWYRQAAGRGLQLLFYSVGIGQISSEVPQNLSASRPQDRQFILSSKKLLLSDSGFYLCAWTPTAANTEAFFGQGTRLTVV.

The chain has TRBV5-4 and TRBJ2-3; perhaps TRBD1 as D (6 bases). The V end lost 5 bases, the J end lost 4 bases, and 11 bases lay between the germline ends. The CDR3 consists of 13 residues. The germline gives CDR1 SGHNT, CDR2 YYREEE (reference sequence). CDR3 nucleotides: TGTGCCAGCAGGTCAGGGGATGCAGATACGCAGTATTTT. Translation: CASRSGDADTQYF.

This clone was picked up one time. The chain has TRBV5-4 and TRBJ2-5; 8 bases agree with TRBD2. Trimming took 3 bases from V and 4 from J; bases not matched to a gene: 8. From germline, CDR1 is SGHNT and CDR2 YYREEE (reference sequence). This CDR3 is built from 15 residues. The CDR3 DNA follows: TGTGCCAGCAGCTCGGGGGGGGCCGGAGGAGAGACCCAGTACTTC. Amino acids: CASSSGGAGGETQYF.

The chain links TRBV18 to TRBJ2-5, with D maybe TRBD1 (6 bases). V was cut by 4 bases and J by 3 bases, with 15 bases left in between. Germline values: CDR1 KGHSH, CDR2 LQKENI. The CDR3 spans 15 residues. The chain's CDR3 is CASSLRGRGEETQYF. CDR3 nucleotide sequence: TGTGCCAGCTCACTTAGAGGCAGGGGAGAAGAGACCCAGTACTTC.

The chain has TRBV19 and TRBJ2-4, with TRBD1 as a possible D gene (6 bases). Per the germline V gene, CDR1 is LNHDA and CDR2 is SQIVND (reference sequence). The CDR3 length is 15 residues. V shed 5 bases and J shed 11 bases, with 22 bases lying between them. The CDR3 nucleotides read TGTGCCAGTAGTTCCCCCCTCCGGACAGTAAGGGTTCAGTACTTC. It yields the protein CASSSPLRTVRVQYF.

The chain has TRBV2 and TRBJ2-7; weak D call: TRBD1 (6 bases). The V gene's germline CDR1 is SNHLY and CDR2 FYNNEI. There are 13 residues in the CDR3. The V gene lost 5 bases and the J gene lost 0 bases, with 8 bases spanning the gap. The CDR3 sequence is CASSTGISYEQYF. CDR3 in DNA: TGTGCCAGCAGTACAGGGATCTCCTACGAGCAGTACTTC. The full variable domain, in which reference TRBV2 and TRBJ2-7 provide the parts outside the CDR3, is EPEVTQTPSHQVTQMGQEVILRCVPISNHLYFYWYRQILGQKVEFLVSFYNNEISEKSEIFDDQFSVERPDGSNFTLKIRSTKLEDSAMYFCASSTGISYEQYFGPGTRLTVT.